This T cell receptor (beta chain) was sequenced in a study of blood T cell repertoires in COVID-19. Study background: COVID-19 samples, acute and convalescent, were from the United States, Italy and Spain. The analysed material was cDNA or gDNA that came from T cells, B-cell-depleted T cells, or PBMCs.

V lost 3 bases to trimming and J lost 1 base; unmatched junction nucleotides: 8. Germline V gives CDR1 MRHNA, CDR2 SNTAGT. The CDR3 has 17 amino acids. Assay: immunoSEQ multiplex PCR; the TCRdb copy retains only in-frame clones and omits some. Here the sample spans roughly 250,000 clones, about 91% being singletons. Those enrolled, adults aged 18 to 89 years, came from about two dozen US areas. This chain joins TRBV6-4 and TRBJ1-4; TRBD1 agrees at 7 bases. The receptor's source is a woman aged 40 to 50 with acute COVID-19. The sequenced sample was PBMCs or T cells enriched from blood (not recorded which). This CDR3 reads CASSDLSRQGTNEKLFF. The CDR3 nucleotides read TGTGCCAGCAGTGATCTTTCGAGACAGGGAACTAATGAAAAACTGTTTTTT.